The rows below give T cell receptor beta chains drawn from one sample of a study of T cell repertoires in cytomegalovirus infection. TCRdb re-derived calls from the reads in MiXCR, one entry per CDR3 protein. The sample holds more than 400,000 distinct CDR3 sequences, more than 25% seen once. Material: PBMCs. All receptors come from a human donor in good health (CMV status not recorded). Some clones in this sample may be carry-over from other donors' samples. Each CDR3 is given with its conserved first and last residue. Each record gives: J gene, V gene, CDR3 length, CDR3 protein.

TRBJ2-1	TRBV4-3	17	CASSHGLAGEAYNEQFF
TRBJ1-6	TRBV12-3/TRBV12-4	16	CASSGGGRPAYSPLHF
TRBJ2-7	TRBV10-3	15	CAISEGQGTSYEQYF
TRBJ2-1	TRBV6-2/TRBV6-3	17	CASSYGASRTYNNEQFF
TRBJ2-3	TRBV19	16	CASSRSRTFKTDTQYF
TRBJ1-3	TRBV7-6	14	CASSPGQQRNTIYF
TRBJ2-3	TRBV7-2	14	CASSMTRSTDTQYF
TRBJ2-1	TRBV7-9	15	CASSSRDRADNEQFF
TRBJ2-5	TRBV7-9	16	CASSLALEGGAETQYF
TRBJ1-5	TRBV28	15	CASSLAPPGNQPQHF
TRBJ2-3	TRBV7-9	12	CASSSDGNTQYF
TRBJ2-5	TRBV4-3	18	CASSQVLGGHFSGETQYF
TRBJ2-3	TRBV6-2/TRBV6-3	15	CASSDFEVITDTQYF
TRBJ1-4	TRBV7-2	14	CASSLAGVGEKLFF
TRBJ1-6	TRBV12-3/TRBV12-4	13	CASNRDTLSPLHF
TRBJ2-1	TRBV7-2	13	CASNGRGYNEQFF
TRBJ1-5	TRBV12-3/TRBV12-4	14	CASTSGTGNQPQHF
TRBJ2-1	TRBV15	15	CATSRDIVLDNEQFF
TRBJ2-5	TRBV14	16	CASSTSLSTYQETQYF
TRBJ2-2	TRBV20-1	17	CSASGTSGRAGTGELFF
TRBJ1-1	TRBV27	17	CASSLGAGQGARTEAFF
TRBJ2-7	TRBV5-1	15	CASSLQTGHRYEQYF
TRBJ2-3	TRBV11-2	16	CASSLGRTSSTDTQYF
TRBJ2-1	TRBV25-1	11	CASGDYNEQFF
TRBJ1-2	TRBV24-1	15	CATSPTATGYYGYTF
TRBJ1-1	TRBV7-2	11	CASSSGTEAFF
TRBJ2-2	TRBV7-9	18	CASSPGLAGPFSTGELFF
TRBJ1-2	TRBV19	15	CASSIVDGINYGYTF
TRBJ1-2	TRBV7-6	12	CASSTWTYGYTF
TRBJ2-5	TRBV7-2	14	CASSYSTGWETQYF
TRBJ2-3	TRBV6-5	14	CASYDRGRTDTQYF
TRBJ1-1	TRBV5-1	12	CASSLGRSEAFF
TRBJ1-3	TRBV7-2	16	CASSLALGGTGNTIYF